Following are 23 T cell receptor beta chains from one sample sequenced in a study of human T cells and chemical hapten exposure. TCRdb re-derived calls from the RACE reads in MiXCR, one entry per CDR3 protein. The sample yields over 65,000 distinct CDR3 sequences, about 11% seen once. This sample's time point: patch test 1, 2 weeks after DPC sensitization. Treatment of the sample: therapeutic diphenylcyclopropenone sensitization with weekly scalp DPC. This sample comprised whole blood, obtained in connection with sensitization to the hapten diphenylcyclopropenone (DPC). The receptors stem from a woman in her 50s with alopecia areata. Some clones in this sample may be carry-over from other donors' samples.

This clonotype was recorded many times. This rearrangement joins TRBV7-2 to TRBJ2-7, with unresolved D. Germline V gives CDR1 SGHTA, CDR2 FQGNSA. The CDR3 extends over 14 amino acids. The germline V and J ends were trimmed by 5 bases and 0 bases, with 11 bases remaining between them. The CDR3 nucleotides are TGTGCCAGCAGCCAAGGACCGAGCTCCTACGAGCAGTACTTC. Its protein is CASSQGPSSYEQYF.

The gene calls are TRBV6-2 or TRBV6-3 and TRBJ1-2; D unresolved. The length of the CDR3 is 12 residues. V lost 2 bases and J 3 bases, leaving 4 bases between the germline ends. Germline-derived CDR1 and CDR2 are MNHEY and SVGEGT. In DNA form, the CDR3 reads TGTGCCAGCAGTTACGAGTACTATGGCTACACCTTC. It encodes CASSYEYYGYTF.

This clonotype was recorded at least ten times. This chain links TRBV4-3 with TRBJ2-7; a weak D match, TRBD1 (5 bases). Germline lookup yields CDR1 LGHNA and CDR2 YSLEER. V lost 5 bases to trimming and J lost 2 bases, with 13 bases between them. The CDR3 is made up of 14 amino acids. The CDR3: CASSKQPGTYEQYF. The CDR3 DNA reads as TGCGCCAGCAGCAAGCAACCAGGGACCTACGAGCAGTACTTC.

This clonotype appeared many times. The chain combines TRBV13 with TRBJ1-2; D uncertain. V lost 1 base and J lost 8, with 11 bases in between. This CDR3 is 13 amino acids long. The germline V gene has CDR1 PRHDT and CDR2 FYEKMQ (reference sequence). The CDR3 nucleotides read TGTGCCAGCAGCTTAGTGTGGGTAGGGGGCTACACCTTC. As protein: CASSLVWVGGYTF.

The J gene is TRBJ1-1, the V gene TRBV30, with D tentatively TRBD1 (6 bases). The germline CDR1 and CDR2 sequences are GTSNPN and SVGIG (reference sequence). The CDR3 consists of 12 residues. The V gene lost 0 bases and the J gene lost 6 bases, with 8 bases spanning the gap. CDR3 in amino acids: CAWSVRGAEAFF. In DNA, the CDR3 is TGTGCCTGGAGTGTAAGGGGGGCTGAAGCTTTCTTT.

In this sample, this clonotype turned up a few times. The chain combines TRBV18 with TRBJ1-1; D call uncertain. V gave up 3 bases and J gave up 5 bases, with 13 bases separating them. There are 14 residues in the CDR3. Per germline, CDR1 KGHSH and CDR2 LQKENI. CDR3 sequence (DNA): TGTGCCAGCTCACCGGGTCCGCTGTGGACTGAAGCTTTCTTT. It codes for CASSPGPLWTEAFF.

This clonotype appeared many times. The chain joins TRBV4-3 to TRBJ2-1, with D possibly matching TRBD2 (5 bases). CDR1 is LGHNA and CDR2 is YSLEER in the germline V gene. This CDR3 is built from 21 residues. The V end was cut by 1 base, the J end by 0 bases, with 25 bases between. As DNA, the CDR3 is TGCGCCAGCAGCCAAGCGGGATCCATATCGGCCAAGTTTGACTCCTACAATGAGCAGTTCTTC. Its translation is CASSQAGSISAKFDSYNEQFF.

This rearrangement joins TRBV27 to TRBJ1-1; D is uncertain. The CDR3 spans 15 residues. V was pared by 2 bases and J by 4 bases, with 14 bases between. The germline CDR1 and CDR2 sequences are MNHEY and SMNVEV (reference sequence). CDR3 sequence (DNA): TGTGCCAGCAGTTTAATATTGGGGTCCGGCACTGAAGCTTTCTTT. Translating it yields CASSLILGSGTEAFF.

This clonotype has at least ten counts. The V gene is TRBV6-6, the J gene TRBJ2-7; D might be TRBD2 (6 bases). The germline CDR1 and CDR2 sequences are MNHNY and SVGAGI (reference sequence). V lost 4 bases and J lost 3, with 19 bases in between. This CDR3 spans 16 amino acids. CDR3 sequence reads: CASSFQQAGNFYEQYF. As DNA, the CDR3 is TGTGCCAGCAGTTTCCAGCAGGCGGGGAACTTCTACGAGCAGTACTTC.

This clonotype was observed many times. The chain uses TRBV20-1 and TRBJ1-4, with D perhaps matching TRBD1 (5 bases). V was trimmed by 5 bases and J by 7 bases, leaving 8 bases between them. This CDR3 is built from 11 residues. The germline CDR1 and CDR2 sequences are DFQATT and SNEGSKA (reference sequence). This CDR3 is CSAWGAEKLFF. The CDR3 DNA reads TGCAGTGCTTGGGGCGCTGAAAAACTGTTTTTT.

This clonotype showed up many times. The chain uses TRBV28 and TRBJ2-3; TRBD2 might be the D (6 bases). CDR1 and CDR2 from the germline V gene are MDHEN and SYDVKM. The CDR3 is made up of 15 amino acids. Trimming shortened V by 2 bases and J by 5 bases, and 14 bases separated the two germline ends. Here the CDR3 reads CASSLVALAQDTQYF. The DNA of the CDR3 is TGTGCCAGCAGTTTAGTTGCCCTAGCGCAAGATACGCAGTATTTT.

At least ten counts were recorded for this clonotype. The rearrangement links TRBV18 to TRBJ1-1; D might be TRBD1 (5 bases). V was cut by 1 base and J by 5 bases, with 5 bases left in between. Germline values: CDR1 KGHSH, CDR2 LQKENI. The CDR3 covers 12 residues. The CDR3 region has the DNA TGTGCCAGCTCACCACAGGGGACTGAAGCTTTCTTT. It translates to CASSPQGTEAFF. The variable domain in full, completed from reference TRBV18 and TRBJ1-1, reads NAGVMQNPRHLVRRRGQEARLRCSPMKGHSHVYWYRQLPEEGLKFMVYLQKENIIDESGMPKERFSAEFPKEGPSILRIQQVVRGDSAAYFCASSPQGTEAFFGQGTRLTVV.

The chain uses TRBV4-1 and TRBJ2-2; D is possibly TRBD1 (6 bases). Germline V gives CDR1 MGHRA, CDR2 YSYEKL. The ends were cut back, 1 base at V and 0 bases at J, with 12 bases in the middle. The CDR3 is made up of 17 amino acids. The CDR3, as DNA: TGCGCCAGCAGCCAAGGAGGGGGACGAACGAACACCGGGGAGCTGTTTTTT. Protein product: CASSQGGGRTNTGELFF.

This clonotype showed up many times. The rearrangement joins TRBV5-4 to TRBJ2-7; a possible D gene is TRBD1 (6 bases). The CDR3 runs 14 residues. Trimming removed 4 bases at V and 4 bases at J, with 15 bases between. Looked up from germline, CDR1 is SGHNT and CDR2 is YYREEE (reference sequence). CDR3 amino acids: CASSPTQGYYEQYF. The CDR3 region has the DNA TGTGCCAGCAGCCCAACACAGGGATATTACGAGCAGTACTTC.

In this sample, this clonotype turned up a few times. The CDR3 bases are TGTGCCAGCAGCCAAGACAGCTCACCTATGAACACTGAAGCTTTCTTT. It translates to CASSQDSSPMNTEAFF. The rearrangement joins TRBV7-9 to TRBJ1-1; a weak D match, TRBD1 (5 bases). The CDR3 extends over 16 amino acids. In germline, CDR1 is SEHNR, CDR2 FQNEAQ (reference sequence). V was trimmed by 5 bases and J by 0 bases, leaving 16 bases between them.

This clonotype was observed at least ten times. J is TRBJ2-1 and V is TRBV14, with D possibly matching TRBD2 (5 bases). The CDR3 contains 16 residues. Between the trimmed V and J ends, which lost 0 bases and 0 bases, there was a span of 9 bases. Germline lookup yields CDR1 SGHDN and CDR2 FVKESK. CDR3 region: CASSQDEGNSYNEQFF. The DNA of the CDR3 is TGTGCCAGCAGCCAAGATGAGGGAAACTCCTACAATGAGCAGTTCTTC.

The J gene is TRBJ1-1, the V gene TRBV7-2, with D possibly matching TRBD1 (6 bases). Between the trimmed V and J ends, which lost 7 bases and 3 bases, there was a span of 12 bases. Germline V gene sequence: CDR1 SGHTA, CDR2 FQGNSA. CDR3 size: 13 residues. The CDR3 loop reads CASNRRQDTEAFF. CDR3 DNA: TGTGCCAGCAACCGACGACAGGACACTGAAGCTTTCTTT.

This rearrangement joins TRBV6-5 to TRBJ2-1; 11 bases line up with TRBD2. V dropped 2 bases and J dropped 5; count of bases not matched to a gene: 2. The CDR3 length is 15 residues. Germline loops: CDR1 MNHEY, CDR2 SVGAGI. CDR3 protein: CASSYGTSGNNEQFF. The CDR3 coding sequence is TGTGCCAGCAGTTACGGGACTAGCGGCAACAATGAGCAGTTCTTC.

At least ten counts were recorded for this clonotype. The chain is built from TRBV7-9 and TRBJ2-5, with 11 bases lining up with TRBD1. From germline, CDR1 is SEHNR and CDR2 FQNEAQ (reference sequence). The ends lost 5 bases at V and 5 bases at J; junction bases unmatched: 4. The length of the CDR3 is 14 residues. The CDR3 is CASSGQGARETQYF. The CDR3 nucleotides are TGTGCCAGCAGCGGACAGGGGGCGCGTGAGACCCAGTACTTC. Variable domain in full (rest from reference TRBV7-9 and TRBJ2-5): DTGVSQNPRHKITKRGQNVTFRCDPISEHNRLYWYRQTLGQGPEFLTYFQNEAQLEKSRLLSDRFSAERPKGSFSTLEIQRTEQGDSAMYLCASSGQGARETQYFGPGTRLLVL.

The CDR3 is CASSPWDRGYNSPLHF. DNA for the CDR3: TGTGCCAGCTCACCGTGGGACAGGGGATATAATTCACCCCTCCACTTT. The chain recombines TRBV18 with TRBJ1-6; 10 bases line up with TRBD1. Germline CDR1 and CDR2: KGHSH and LQKENI. The CDR3 is 16 residues long. J lost 4 bases, V lost 3 bases, and 3 bases had no gene match.

This clonotype was observed many times. The J gene is TRBJ2-1, the V gene TRBV24-1, with 8 bases aligning to TRBD2. With V trimmed by 4 bases and J by 2 bases, 9 bases remained unmatched. The germline CDR1 and CDR2 sequences are KGHDR and SFDVKD. The CDR3 is made up of 17 amino acids. DNA of the CDR3: TGTGCCACCAGTGAAAGACCCCAACTAGCGGCCTACAATGAGCAGTTCTTC. It yields the protein CATSERPQLAAYNEQFF.

This clonotype was seen more than once but under ten times. This sequence joins TRBV5-1 and TRBJ1-1, with D perhaps TRBD1 (6 bases). This CDR3 has 14 amino acids. The germline V gene encodes CDR1 SGHRS and CDR2 YFSETQ. Trimming stripped 7 bases from V and 4 bases from J, with 17 bases between. CDR3 in amino acids: CASGGTPDVTEAFF. The CDR3 DNA follows: TGCGCCAGCGGTGGGACACCAGACGTCACTGAAGCTTTCTTT.

Comment on this clonotype: It may be a read error: a sequence one base away is much more abundant. This chain links TRBV6-6 with TRBJ1-3, with TRBD1 matching over 9 bases. In germline, CDR1 is MNHNY, CDR2 SVGAGI (reference sequence). The CDR3 runs 15 residues. CDR3 nucleotides: TGTGCCAGCAGACAACAGGGGGCTTGGGGAAACACCACATATTTT. Encoded protein: CASRQQGAWGNTTYF.